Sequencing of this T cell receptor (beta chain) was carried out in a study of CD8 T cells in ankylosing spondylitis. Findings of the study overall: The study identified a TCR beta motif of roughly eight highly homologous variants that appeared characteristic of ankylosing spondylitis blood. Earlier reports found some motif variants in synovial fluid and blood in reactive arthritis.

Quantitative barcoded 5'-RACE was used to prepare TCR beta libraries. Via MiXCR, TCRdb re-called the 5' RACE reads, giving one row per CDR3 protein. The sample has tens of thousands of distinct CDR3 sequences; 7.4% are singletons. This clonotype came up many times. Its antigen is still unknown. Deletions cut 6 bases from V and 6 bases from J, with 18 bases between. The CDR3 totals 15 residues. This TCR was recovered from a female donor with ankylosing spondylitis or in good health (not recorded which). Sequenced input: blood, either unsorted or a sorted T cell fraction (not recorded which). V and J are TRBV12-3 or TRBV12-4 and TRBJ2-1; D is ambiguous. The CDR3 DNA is TGTGCCAGCAGGATAACTCAATCCCCCGTCAATGAGCAGTTCTTC. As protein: CASRITQSPVNEQFF.